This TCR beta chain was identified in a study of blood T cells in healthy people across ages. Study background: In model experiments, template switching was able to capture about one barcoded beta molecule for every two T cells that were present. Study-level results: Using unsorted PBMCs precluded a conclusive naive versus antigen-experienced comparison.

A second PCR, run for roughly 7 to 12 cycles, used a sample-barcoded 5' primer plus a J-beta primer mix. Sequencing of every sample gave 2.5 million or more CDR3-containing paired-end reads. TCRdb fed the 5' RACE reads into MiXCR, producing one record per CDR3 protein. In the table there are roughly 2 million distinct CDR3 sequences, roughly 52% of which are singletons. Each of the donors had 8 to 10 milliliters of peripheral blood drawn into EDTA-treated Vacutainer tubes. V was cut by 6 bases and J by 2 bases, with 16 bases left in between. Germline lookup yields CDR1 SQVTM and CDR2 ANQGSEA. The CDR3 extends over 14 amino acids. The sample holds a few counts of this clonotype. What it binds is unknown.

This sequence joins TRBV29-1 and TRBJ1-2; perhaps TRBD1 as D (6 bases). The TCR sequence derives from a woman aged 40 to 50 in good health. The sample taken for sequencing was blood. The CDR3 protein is CSVHREMENYGYTF. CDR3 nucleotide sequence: TGCAGCGTGCACAGGGAAATGGAGAACTATGGCTACACCTTC.